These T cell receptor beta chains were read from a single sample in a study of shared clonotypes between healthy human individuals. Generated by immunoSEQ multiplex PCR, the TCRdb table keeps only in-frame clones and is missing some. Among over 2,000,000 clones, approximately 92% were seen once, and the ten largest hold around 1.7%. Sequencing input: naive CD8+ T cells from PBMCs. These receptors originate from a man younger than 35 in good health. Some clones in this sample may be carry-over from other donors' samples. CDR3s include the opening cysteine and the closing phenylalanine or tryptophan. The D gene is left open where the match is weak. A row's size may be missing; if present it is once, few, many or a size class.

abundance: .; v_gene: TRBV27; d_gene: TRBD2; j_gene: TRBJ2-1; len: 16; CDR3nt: TGTGCCAGCAGTTGGAGACTAGCGGGACGCTACAATGAGCAGTTCTTC; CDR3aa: CASSWRLAGRYNEQFF
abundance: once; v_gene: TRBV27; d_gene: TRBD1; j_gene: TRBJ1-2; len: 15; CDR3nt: TGTGCCAGCAGTTTACACGGGACAGGGAGATATGGCTACACCTTC; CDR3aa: CASSLHGTGRYGYTF
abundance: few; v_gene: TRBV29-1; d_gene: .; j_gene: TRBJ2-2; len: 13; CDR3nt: TGCAGCGTTGAACGAGCCAACACCGGGGAGCTGTTTTTT; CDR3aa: CSVERANTGELFF
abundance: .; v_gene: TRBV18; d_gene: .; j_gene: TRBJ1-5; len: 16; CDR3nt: TGTGCCAGCTCACCGCGGACCGGGGATCCCAATCAGCCCCAGCATTTT; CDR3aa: CASSPRTGDPNQPQHF
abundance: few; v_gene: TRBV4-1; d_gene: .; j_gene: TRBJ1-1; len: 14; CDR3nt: TGCGCCAGCAGCCCGGGACCCTTGAACACTGAAGCTTTCTTT; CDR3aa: CASSPGPLNTEAFF
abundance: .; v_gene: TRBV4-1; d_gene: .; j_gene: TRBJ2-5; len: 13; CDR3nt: TGCGCCAGCAGCCCCTCGGCGCAAGAGACCCAGTACTTC; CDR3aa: CASSPSAQETQYF
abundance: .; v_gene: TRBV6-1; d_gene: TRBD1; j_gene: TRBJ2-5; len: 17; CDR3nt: TGTGCCAGCAGTGAAGGGAAGAGGGGGCTAGGTCAAGAGACCCAGTACTTC; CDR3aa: CASSEGKRGLGQETQYF
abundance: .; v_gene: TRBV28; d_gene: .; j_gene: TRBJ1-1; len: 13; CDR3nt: TGTGCCAGCAGAGAAGAGAGAAACACTGAAGCTTTCTTT; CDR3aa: CASREERNTEAFF
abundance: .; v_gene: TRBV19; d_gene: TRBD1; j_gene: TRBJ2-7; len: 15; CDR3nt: TGTGCCAGTACCGAGGGGACAGGGGGAGCCTACGAGCAGTACTTC; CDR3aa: CASTEGTGGAYEQYF
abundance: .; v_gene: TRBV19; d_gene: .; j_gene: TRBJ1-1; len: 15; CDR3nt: TGTGCCAGTAGTAAATTAACAGAGGTCAACACTGAAGCTTTCTTT; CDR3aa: CASSKLTEVNTEAFF
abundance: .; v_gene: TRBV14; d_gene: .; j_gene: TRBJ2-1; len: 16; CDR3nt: TGTGCCAGCAGCCAAGACGCGGGACGACACTACAATGAGCAGTTCTTC; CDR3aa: CASSQDAGRHYNEQFF
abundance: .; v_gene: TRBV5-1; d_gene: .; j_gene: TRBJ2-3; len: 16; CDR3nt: TGCGCCAGCAGCTTAGACAGGGAGGCGGGCACAGATACGCAGTATTTT; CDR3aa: CASSLDREAGTDTQYF
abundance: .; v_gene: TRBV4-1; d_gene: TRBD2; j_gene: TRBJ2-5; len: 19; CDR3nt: TGCGCCAGCAGCCCCCTGGGACTAGCGGGCGAACTAGCCCAAGAGACCCAGTACTTC; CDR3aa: CASSPLGLAGELAQETQYF
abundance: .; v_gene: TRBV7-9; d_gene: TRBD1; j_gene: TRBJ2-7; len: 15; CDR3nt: TGTGCCAGCAGCTTAGTTGAGACAGGGTTTTACGAGCAGTACTTC; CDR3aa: CASSLVETGFYEQYF
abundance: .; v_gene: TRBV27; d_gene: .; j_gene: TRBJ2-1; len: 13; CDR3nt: TGTGCCAGCAGTTTAATCGGGTTATCTGAGCAGTTCTTC; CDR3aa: CASSLIGLSEQFF
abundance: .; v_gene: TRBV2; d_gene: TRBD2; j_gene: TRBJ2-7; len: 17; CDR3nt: TGTGCCAGCAGTGTCGGACTAGCGGGGTACAACTCCTACGAGCAGTACTTC; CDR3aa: CASSVGLAGYNSYEQYF
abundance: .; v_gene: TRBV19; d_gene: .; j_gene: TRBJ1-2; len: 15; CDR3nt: TGTGCCAGTAGTATCTTGACGGAGGATAACTATGGCTACACCTTC; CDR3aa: CASSILTEDNYGYTF
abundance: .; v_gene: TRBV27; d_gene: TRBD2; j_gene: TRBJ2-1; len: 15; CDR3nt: TGTGCCAGCAGTTCCCGCGGGGGAGCCTACAATGAGCAGTTCTTC; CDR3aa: CASSSRGGAYNEQFF
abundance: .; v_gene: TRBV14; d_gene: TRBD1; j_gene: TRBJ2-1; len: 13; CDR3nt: TGTGCCAGCAGCCAAGACAGGGGGAATGAGCAGTTCTTC; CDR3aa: CASSQDRGNEQFF
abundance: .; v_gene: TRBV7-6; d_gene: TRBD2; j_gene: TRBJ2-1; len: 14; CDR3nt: TGTGCCAGCAGTTATAGCGGGAACCCCAATGAGCAGTTCTTC; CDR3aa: CASSYSGNPNEQFF
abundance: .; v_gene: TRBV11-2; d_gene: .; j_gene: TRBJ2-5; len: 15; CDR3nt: TGTGCCAGCAGCTTAGATCGTCCGTACCAAGAGACCCAGTACTTC; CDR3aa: CASSLDRPYQETQYF
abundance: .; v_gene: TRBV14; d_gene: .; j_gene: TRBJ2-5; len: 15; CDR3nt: TGTGCCAGCAGCCTTACCCGGGACCATCAAGAGACCCAGTACTTC; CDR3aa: CASSLTRDHQETQYF
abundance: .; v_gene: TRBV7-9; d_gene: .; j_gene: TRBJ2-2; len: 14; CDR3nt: TGTGCCAGCAGCTTTCGCACCTACACCGGGGAGCTGTTTTTT; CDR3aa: CASSFRTYTGELFF
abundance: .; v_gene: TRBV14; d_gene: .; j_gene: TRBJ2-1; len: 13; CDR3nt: TGTGCCGGCAGACCCCCAGGAGGCAATGAGCAGTTCTTC; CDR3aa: CAGRPPGGNEQFF